The clone carrying this T cell receptor (beta chain) was counted only a few times. Antigen: not known. TCRdb used MiXCR to reprocess the reads, holding one entry per CDR3 protein. The table shows around 71,000 distinct CDR3 sequences, with 20% occurring only once. The sample is drawn from a study of T cell repertoires in cytomegalovirus infection. In the study overall: Public TCR beta signatures were indicative of both CMV infection and a matching HLA type.

The V end lost 3 bases, the J end lost 0 bases, and 9 bases lay between the germline ends. Germline V lookup: CDR1 DFQATT, CDR2 SNEGSKA (reference sequence). The CDR3 is 14 residues long. This specimen was CD8+ T cells from cultured PBMCs, taken from culture after CMV antigen stimulation. This TCR came from a human donor in good health (CMV status not recorded). Some clones in this sample may be carry-over from other donors' samples. The V gene is TRBV20-1, the J gene TRBJ1-3; D is unclear. The CDR3 nucleotides read TGCAGTGCTAGTATGGATTTCTCTGGAAACACCATATATTTT. Amino acids: CSASMDFSGNTIYF.